Here is one TCR beta chain with its context. Its antigen is not known. The TRB cDNA libraries were prepared by 5' RACE with UMI labels. TCRdb reprocessed the 5' RACE reads, keeping one entry per CDR3 protein, no DNA. The table lists some 60,000 distinct CDR3 sequences. Germline V gene data show CDR1 as SGHRS and CDR2 as YFSETQ. CDR3 length equals 16 residues. This sample is part of a study of CXCR3-negative and CXCR3-positive naive CD8 T cells. Whole-study results and caveats: Cryopreserved PBMCs had partly decreased CXCR3 expression; fresh PBMCs were used in most assays. A higher hydrophobicity marked the TRB CDR3s of CXCR3-positive naive cells versus CXCR3-negative naive cells.

The CD45RO-CCR7+CD27+CD95- phenotype denoted naive CD8+ T cells. This clonotype originated in a human donor in good health. Some clones in this sample may be carry-over from other donors' samples. Source material: naive CXCR3+ CD8+ T cells from blood. This sample's subset: CD45RO-CCR7+CD27+CD95- naive CD8+ T cells expressing CXCR3 (TNR3+). The gene calls are TRBV5-1 and TRBJ1-4; as DNA is missing, the TRBD1 call by TCRdb cannot be tested. CDR3 loop: CASKFPGQGQEEKLFF.